These 26 T cell receptor beta chains were sequenced from one sample in a study of PD-1 blockade in classical Hodgkin lymphoma. Following autologous stem cell transplantation, relapse occurred in every patient, and exposure to brentuximab vedotin varied. TCRdb keeps only in-frame clones here, not all; method: immunoSEQ multiplex PCR. The top ten clones hold around 30% of a sample with 30,000 to 35,000 clones, about four fifths of them seen once. This specimen was peripheral blood mononuclear cells (PBMCs), taken at baseline. The receptor source for this set is a human donor with classical Hodgkin lymphoma.

V is TRBV7-6 and J is TRBJ2-7; TRBD1 aligns across 7 bases. This CDR3 has 14 residues. Germline loops: CDR1 SGHVS, CDR2 FNYEAQ. V was pared by 1 base and J by 5 bases, with 5 bases of the junction left unmatched. The CDR3 region has the DNA TGTGCCAGCAGCTTAGTGTACAGGGGAAACGAGCAGTACTTC. As protein: CASSLVYRGNEQYF.

V usage is TRBV6-4 and J usage is TRBJ2-2; 8 bases align to TRBD1. The V gene end was trimmed by 6 bases and the J gene end by 4 bases; junction bases not matched to a gene: 4. Germline V CDR1 and CDR2: MRHNA, SNTAGT. CDR3 length equals 14 residues. The DNA for the CDR3 is TGTGCCAGCAGAGGGACAGGTGGCACCGGGGAGCTGTTTTTT. Amino acids: CASRGTGGTGELFF.

This clone was found once. The rearrangement links TRBV9 to TRBJ1-2; TRBD1 aligns across 7 bases. The CDR3 loop spans 15 amino acids. Germline trimming cut 0 bases from V and 0 bases from J; bases unmatched to any gene: 2. From germline, CDR1 is SGDLS and CDR2 YYNGEE. The CDR3 is CASSVGGTANYGYTF. CDR3 DNA: TGTGCCAGCAGCGTAGGTGGGACAGCTAACTATGGCTACACCTTC.

The V and J genes are TRBV4-2 and TRBJ1-2; D is undetermined. The CDR3 consists of 15 residues. With 0 bases removed from V and 0 bases from J, the gap between germline ends came to 8 bases. In germline, CDR1 is LGHNA, CDR2 YNFKEQ. CDR3: CASSQDRAPNYGYTF. In DNA form, the CDR3 reads TGTGCCAGCAGCCAAGATAGGGCACCTAACTATGGCTACACCTTC.

This clone was detected once. The chain has TRBV6-1 and TRBJ1-2, with 8 positions matching TRBD1. Germline CDR1 and CDR2: MNHNS and SASEGT. CDR3 size: 15 residues. V was clipped by 2 bases and J by 1 base; unmatched bases: 3. This CDR3 reads CASSERTGFNYGYTF. DNA of the CDR3: TGTGCCAGCAGTGAAAGGACAGGGTTTAACTATGGCTACACCTTC.

The chain combines TRBV7-3 with TRBJ2-1; 10 nucleotides match TRBD2. Germline CDR1 and CDR2: SGHTA and FQGTGA. The length of the CDR3 is 14 residues. Losses at the gene ends were 5 bases for V and 7 bases for J; bases not matched to a gene: 5. The CDR3 DNA is TGTGCCAGCAGCGAGCGGGGGGGCTCGAATGAGCAGTTCTTC. Encoded protein: CASSERGGSNEQFF.

The chain uses TRBV7-8 and TRBJ1-2; TRBD1 matches at 7 bases. Germline V gives CDR1 SGHVS, CDR2 FQNEAQ. J lost 6 bases, V lost 7 bases, and 5 bases had no gene match. The CDR3 is made up of 12 amino acids. CDR3 DNA: TGTGCCAGCAAGGACAGGAGGGATGGCTACACCTTC. Residues: CASKDRRDGYTF.

The rearrangement joins TRBV14 to TRBJ1-2; TRBD1 aligns across 7 bases. Trimming cost V 0 bases and J 7 bases; bases outside gene matches: 8. CDR1 is SGHDN and CDR2 is FVKESK in the germline V gene. The CDR3 has 15 amino acids. The CDR3 nucleotides are TGTGCCAGCAGCCAAGAAAACAGGGGCGTGAGTGGCTACACCTTC. Encoded protein: CASSQENRGVSGYTF. The full variable domain, with the rest looked up from reference TRBV14 and TRBJ1-2, is EAGVTQFPSHSVIEKGQTVTLRCDPISGHDNLYWYRRVMGKEIKFLLHFVKESKQDESGMPNNRFLAERTGGTYSTLKVQPAELEDSGVYFCASSQENRGVSGYTFGSGTRLTVV.

V is TRBV18 and J is TRBJ1-1; D is unclear. This CDR3 region has 12 residues. V dropped 5 bases and J dropped 3 bases, with 7 bases sitting between them. The germline V gene has CDR1 KGHSH and CDR2 LQKENI. The CDR3 DNA follows: TGTGCCAGCTCATACGGGGACACTGAAGCTTTCTTT. This encodes CASSYGDTEAFF.

Only a few counts were recorded for this clone. The chain couples TRBV5-1 to TRBJ1-4, with a tentative D call TRBD1 (5 bases). Trimming removed 6 bases from V and 1 base from J, with 13 bases in between. Germline values: CDR1 SGHRS, CDR2 YFSETQ. The CDR3 covers 15 residues. The CDR3 here is CASTQTGQTNEKLFF. The CDR3, as DNA: TGCGCCAGCACCCAGACTGGACAAACTAATGAAAAACTGTTTTTT.

The chain couples TRBV9 to TRBJ1-5; weak D call: TRBD1 (5 bases). Germline values: CDR1 SGDLS, CDR2 YYNGEE. CDR3 length: 15 residues. The V and J ends lost 0 bases and 1 base respectively, with 8 bases between them. The CDR3 sequence: CASSVEGVSNQPQHF. In DNA, the CDR3 is TGTGCCAGCAGCGTAGAAGGGGTCAGCAATCAGCCCCAGCATTTT.

This clone was seen only once. V usage is TRBV7-8 and J usage is TRBJ2-2, with D uncertain. With 1 base removed from V and 2 bases from J, the gap between germline ends came to 8 bases. Germline V gene data show CDR1 as SGHVS and CDR2 as FQNEAQ. The CDR3 consists of 15 residues. CDR3: CASSLVNQNTGELFF. CDR3 bases: TGTGCCAGCAGCTTAGTCAATCAAAACACCGGGGAGCTGTTTTTT.

The rearrangement uses TRBV7-9 and TRBJ2-3; 8 bases agree with TRBD1. V shed 3 bases, J shed 9 bases, and the junction held 8 bases outside the gene matches. This CDR3 spans 14 amino acids. Germline CDR1 and CDR2: SEHNR and FQNEAQ (reference sequence). Written as DNA, the CDR3 is TGTGCCAGCAGCTTCGGCCAGGGGGCGAGGACGCAGTATTTT. Encoded protein: CASSFGQGARTQYF. Filled out from reference TRBV7-9 and TRBJ2-3, the complete variable domain reads DTGVSQNPRHKITKRGQNVTFRCDPISEHNRLYWYRQTLGQGPEFLTYFQNEAQLEKSRLLSDRFSAERPKGSFSTLEIQRTEQGDSAMYLCASSFGQGARTQYFGPGTRLTVL.

J is TRBJ1-1 and V is TRBV11-3; no clear D gene. The CDR3 is 12 amino acids. The germline gives CDR1 SGHNT, CDR2 YENEEA. Trimming shortened V by 3 bases and J by 4 bases, and 6 bases separated the two germline ends. The CDR3: CASSFSSTEAFF. The DNA for the CDR3 is TGTGCCAGCAGCTTTTCAAGCACTGAAGCTTTCTTT.

V usage is TRBV5-1 and J usage is TRBJ1-3, with TRBD1 identical over 8 bases. This CDR3 is 15 amino acids long. Germline assignment: CDR1 SGHRS and CDR2 YFSETQ. V lost 5 bases and J lost 0; bases outside the gene matches: 4. CDR3 nucleotides: TGCGCCAGCAGGCCGACAGGGGACTCTGGAAACACCATATATTTT. This encodes CASRPTGDSGNTIYF. Supplemented by reference TRBV5-1 and TRBJ1-3, the full variable domain reads KAGVTQTPRYLIKTRGQQVTLSCSPISGHRSVSWYQQTPGQGLQFLFEYFSETQRNKGNFPGRFSGRQFSNSRSEMNVSTLELGDSALYLCASRPTGDSGNTIYFGEGSWLTVV.

The chain couples TRBV5-6 to TRBJ1-1; D call uncertain. The CDR3 runs 15 residues. The V gene's germline CDR1 is SGHDT and CDR2 YYEEEE. Trimming took 4 bases from V and 0 from J, leaving 13 bases between them. CDR3 in amino acids: CASSAGLQMNTEAFF. DNA of the CDR3: TGTGCCAGCAGCGCAGGATTACAAATGAACACTGAAGCTTTCTTT.

The chain links TRBV6-1 to TRBJ2-7, with 11 nucleotides matching TRBD1. The V segment lost 8 bases and the J segment 5 bases; nucleotides outside the gene matches: 5. The germline V gene encodes CDR1 MNHNS and CDR2 SASEGT. The CDR3 is made up of 13 amino acids. In DNA, the CDR3 is TGTGCCAGCTCCGGGGACAGGGGGAACGAGCAGTACTTC. Protein sequence: CASSGDRGNEQYF.

The chain couples TRBV2 to TRBJ2-3; D might be TRBD1 (5 bases). Germline lookup yields CDR1 SNHLY and CDR2 FYNNEI. The CDR3 contains 15 residues. Between the trimmed V and J ends, which lost 5 bases and 1 base, there was a span of 13 bases. The CDR3 reads CASSFLLQGTDTQYF. CDR3 bases: TGTGCCAGCAGTTTCCTTCTACAGGGCACAGATACGCAGTATTTT.

The V and J genes are TRBV15 and TRBJ2-5; no definite D call. The CDR3 is 14 residues long. Trimming shortened V by 1 base and J by 2 bases, and 8 bases separated the two germline ends. In germline, CDR1 is LNHNV, CDR2 YYDKDF (reference sequence). The CDR3 bases are TGTGCCACCAGCAGAGCCCAGTTGCAAGAGACCCAGTACTTC. Its protein is CATSRAQLQETQYF.

The chain has TRBV2 and TRBJ1-2; D gene ambiguous. Trimming left V 0 bases short and J 2 bases short, with 13 bases between. CDR3 length equals 16 residues. Germline loops: CDR1 SNHLY, CDR2 FYNNEI. The CDR3 sequence: CASSEARSIENYGYTF. The CDR3 bases are TGTGCCAGCAGTGAAGCGCGGTCCATAGAAAACTATGGCTACACCTTC.

This rearrangement joins TRBV7-8 to TRBJ1-4; TRBD1 agrees at 8 bases. Germline CDR1 is SGHVS and CDR2 is FQNEAQ. V trimming: 2 bases; J trimming: 7 bases; junction bases outside the gene matches: 9. CDR3 length: 16 amino acids. The chain's CDR3 is CASSLRRTGSREKLFF. CDR3 nucleotides: TGTGCCAGCAGCTTAAGGAGGACAGGGTCGCGTGAAAAACTGTTTTTT. Combining the CDR3 with reference TRBV7-8 and TRBJ1-4 gives the whole variable domain GAGVSQSPRYKVAKRGQDVALRCDPISGHVSLFWYQQALGQGPEFLTYFQNEAQLDKSGLPSDRFFAERPEGSVSTLKIQRTQQEDSAVYLCASSLRRTGSREKLFFGSGTQLSVL.

The CDR3 loop reads CASSLVGGAGPTEAFF. The DNA of the CDR3 is TGTGCCAGCAGCTTAGTCGGAGGGGCAGGGCCCACTGAAGCTTTCTTT. The chain combines TRBV7-3 with TRBJ1-1; tentative D call: TRBD1 (5 bases). The CDR3 contains 16 residues. CDR1 SGHTA and CDR2 FQGTGA come from the germline V gene. Deletions cut 2 bases from V and 4 bases from J, with 17 bases between.

The chain combines TRBV30 with TRBJ1-3; D not certain. Germline lookup yields CDR1 GTSNPN and CDR2 SVGIG (reference sequence). This CDR3 contains 12 residues. The germline V and J ends were trimmed by 4 bases and 4 bases, with 8 bases remaining between them. This chain's CDR3 is CAWTVMGNTIYF. Written as DNA, the CDR3 is TGTGCCTGGACCGTGATGGGAAACACCATATATTTT.

The chain employs TRBV11-1 and TRBJ2-1; a possible D gene is TRBD1 (6 bases). The ends were cut back, 5 bases at V and 8 bases at J, with 22 bases in the middle. The CDR3 has 16 residues. Germline V gene lookup returns CDR1 SGHAT and CDR2 FQDESV (reference sequence). The CDR3 DNA reads as TGTGCCAGCAGCCTAATATTTCAGGACAGACGGGATGAGCAGTTCTTC. Translating it yields CASSLIFQDRRDEQFF.

The chain employs TRBV7-8 and TRBJ1-2; D gene ambiguous. Germline lookup yields CDR1 SGHVS and CDR2 FQNEAQ. Trimming took off 1 base at V and 3 bases at J, with 3 bases between the two ends. The CDR3 loop spans 12 amino acids. CDR3 nucleotide sequence: TGTGCCAGCAGCTTAGGGGACTATGGCTACACCTTC. Its translation: CASSLGDYGYTF.

V gene TRBV6-6 combines with J gene TRBJ1-5, with D uncertain. V gave up 0 bases and J gave up 1 base, with 7 bases separating them. This CDR3 has 15 residues. Germline loops: CDR1 MNHNY, CDR2 SVGAGI (reference sequence). The CDR3 region is CASSYSKGSNQPQHF. The CDR3, as DNA: TGTGCCAGCAGTTACTCGAAGGGAAGCAATCAGCCCCAGCATTTT.